These T cell receptor beta chains were read from a single sample in a study of blood T cell repertoires in COVID-19. Generated by immunoSEQ multiplex PCR, the TCRdb table keeps only in-frame clones and is missing some. The repertoire consists of 250,000 to 400,000 clones, with 85% to 90% occurring once and the leading ten covering less than 3.5%. What was sequenced was peripheral blood. These receptors came from a woman under 40 with COVID-19, enrolled during active disease. The CDR3 runs from the conserved cysteine through the conserved F or W. A D gene is named only where the DNA matches it firmly. Part of the rows lack a size; the others show once, few, many or a class for expanded clones.

size	V	D	J	CDR3	DNA
.	TRBV27	TRBD2	TRBJ2-7	CASSFRLAGAVDEQYF	TGTGCCAGCAGTTTCCGACTAGCGGGAGCAGTTGACGAGCAGTACTTC
.	TRBV5-1	TRBD2	TRBJ2-7	CASSLALAGGGEQYF	TGCGCCAGCAGCTTGGCCTTAGCGGGAGGGGGCGAGCAGTACTTC
.	TRBV9	.	TRBJ1-3	CASSEQRGSGNTIYF	TGTGCCAGCAGCGAACAGCGGGGCTCTGGAAACACCATATATTTT
.	TRBV5-1	.	TRBJ2-2	CASSTKRQANTGELFF	TGCGCCAGCAGCACGAAAAGACAGGCTAACACCGGGGAGCTGTTTTTT
.	TRBV18	TRBD2	TRBJ2-1	CASSRWLAGEGNEQFF	TGTGCCAGCTCACGGTGGCTAGCGGGAGAAGGCAATGAGCAGTTCTTC
.	TRBV10-3	TRBD1	TRBJ1-1	CAISTQGAGTEAFF	TGTGCCATCAGCACCCAGGGGGCAGGAACTGAAGCTTTCTTT
.	TRBV10-3	TRBD2	TRBJ2-1	CAISAAGLAGVNEQFF	TGTGCCATCAGTGCGGCGGGGCTAGCGGGAGTCAATGAGCAGTTCTTC
.	TRBV28	TRBD1	TRBJ1-1	CASRRQGGTNTEAFF	TGTGCCAGCAGAAGACAGGGAGGTACGAACACTGAAGCTTTCTTT
.	TRBV5-1	TRBD1	TRBJ2-3	CASSGGWTDRSDTQYF	TGCGCCAGCAGCGGTGGTTGGACGGACAGGTCAGATACGCAGTATTTT
.	TRBV9	TRBD2	TRBJ2-1	CASSVSGTTYNEQFF	TGTGCCAGCAGCGTCTCCGGGACTACCTACAATGAGCAGTTCTTC
.	TRBV18	TRBD2	TRBJ2-3	CASSPFREAGTDTQYF	TGTGCCAGCTCACCATTCCGGGAGGCTGGCACAGATACGCAGTATTTT
.	TRBV6-1	TRBD1	TRBJ1-2	CASSEALGQGEYGYTF	TGTGCCAGCAGTGAAGCACTGGGACAGGGGGAGTATGGCTACACCTTC
.	TRBV7-2	.	TRBJ1-1	CASSPSGGWSTEAFF	TGTGCCAGCAGCCCCTCGGGCGGGTGGAGCACTGAAGCTTTCTTT
.	TRBV7-8	TRBD1	TRBJ2-1	CASSFLNRGLGNEQFF	TGTGCCAGCAGCTTTTTGAACAGGGGGCTAGGTAATGAGCAGTTCTTC
.	TRBV10-1	TRBD1	TRBJ2-1	CASSDRGIIDEQFF	TGCGCCAGCAGCGACAGGGGTATAATCGATGAGCAGTTCTTC
.	TRBV19	TRBD1	TRBJ1-2	CASRNLGQGQASYGYTF	TGTGCCAGTAGGAACCTCGGACAGGGGCAGGCGAGCTATGGCTACACCTTC
.	TRBV6-2/TRBV6-3	.	TRBJ2-7	CASSRDTKVEQYF	TGTGCCAGCAGTCGGGACACCAAGGTCGAGCAGTACTTC
.	TRBV5-1	.	TRBJ2-3	CASSPLGSNTDTQYF	TGCGCCAGCAGCCCACTGGGGAGTAACACAGATACGCAGTATTTT
few	TRBV6-6	.	TRBJ1-3	CASKAGSSGNTIYF	TGTGCCAGCAAGGCAGGCTCCTCTGGAAACACCATATATTTT
.	TRBV7-9	.	TRBJ1-5	CASGRENQPQHF	TGTGCCAGCGGTAGGGAGAATCAGCCCCAGCATTTT
.	TRBV30	TRBD2	TRBJ2-1	CAWTSGHNEQFF	TGTGCCTGGACTAGCGGGCACAATGAGCAGTTCTTC
.	TRBV30	TRBD1	TRBJ2-5	CAWSVLGQGWQETQYF	TGTGCCTGGAGTGTACTGGGACAGGGTTGGCAGGAGACCCAGTACTTC
.	TRBV16	.	TRBJ2-3	CASSIRNLRTDTQYF	TGTGCCAGCAGCATAAGAAACCTACGCACAGATACGCAGTATTTT
.	TRBV15	.	TRBJ1-5	CATSRVPGDNQPQHF	TGTGCCACCAGCAGAGTGCCAGGGGATAATCAGCCCCAGCATTTT
once	TRBV10-3	.	TRBJ2-3	CAISGSSKSTDTQYF	TGTGCCATCAGCGGGTCCAGCAAAAGCACAGATACGCAGTATTTT
.	TRBV18	.	TRBJ1-4	CASSKDSATNEKLFF	TGTGCCAGCTCAAAAGACAGCGCAACTAATGAAAAACTGTTTTTT
.	TRBV10-3	TRBD2	TRBJ2-7	CAISDPGGPGTYEQYF	TGTGCCATCAGTGATCCGGGAGGGCCAGGTACCTACGAGCAGTACTTC
.	TRBV3-1/TRBV3-2	TRBD1	TRBJ1-6	CASSQVGYRGESPLHF	TGTGCCAGCAGCCAAGTTGGGTACAGGGGTGAGTCACCCCTCCACTTT
.	TRBV5-1	TRBD1	TRBJ2-7	CASSLEGQGSTYSYEQYF	TGCGCCAGCAGCTTGGAGGGACAGGGGTCAACCTACTCCTACGAGCAGTACTTC
.	TRBV28	TRBD1	TRBJ1-1	CASRPGGDTEAFF	TGTGCCAGCAGGCCAGGGGGAGACACTGAAGCTTTCTTT
.	TRBV3-1/TRBV3-2	.	TRBJ2-3	CASSQFITGADTQYF	TGTGCCAGCAGCCAATTTATTACGGGGGCAGATACGCAGTATTTT
.	TRBV5-4	.	TRBJ1-2	CASSLQGSQGYTF	TGTGCCAGCAGCTTGCAGGGGTCCCAGGGCTACACCTTC
few	TRBV2	.	TRBJ2-3	CASSSDSTDTQYF	TGTGCCAGCAGTTCAGATAGCACAGATACGCAGTATTTT
.	TRBV30	TRBD1	TRBJ1-1	CAWSQQGDTEAFF	TGTGCCTGGAGTCAACAGGGGGACACTGAAGCTTTCTTT
.	TRBV29-1	.	TRBJ1-5	CSVGEGVQPQHF	TGCAGCGTTGGCGAGGGCGTTCAGCCCCAGCATTTT
.	TRBV19	TRBD2	TRBJ2-2	CASSIVAGLNTGELFF	TGTGCCAGTAGTATCGTAGCGGGCTTGAACACCGGGGAGCTGTTTTTT
.	TRBV28	TRBD1	TRBJ1-2	CASSSIKGQPNLYGYTF	TGTGCCAGCAGTTCGATCAAGGGACAGCCTAACCTCTATGGCTACACCTTC
.	TRBV19	TRBD1	TRBJ1-2	CASRDRGIDNYGYTF	TGTGCCAGCCGGGACAGGGGGATAGATAACTATGGCTACACCTTC
.	TRBV5-1	.	TRBJ2-3	CASSLGGVTSTDTQYF	TGCGCCAGCAGCTTGGGGGGCGTAACTAGCACAGATACGCAGTATTTT
few	TRBV28	.	TRBJ2-7	CASSLTGLREQYF	TGTGCCAGCAGTTTAACTGGTTTGCGCGAGCAGTACTTC
.	TRBV7-2	.	TRBJ1-5	CASSLGRQGSQPQHF	TGTGCCAGCAGCTTAGGTCGTCAGGGCTCTCAGCCCCAGCATTTT
.	TRBV2	.	TRBJ1-1	CASSTLPQVSFFQPMNTEAFF	TGTGCCAGCAGTACCCTACCACAGGTATCCTTCTTCCAACCAATGAACACTGAAGCTTTCTTT
.	TRBV16	TRBD2	TRBJ2-5	CASSLGLGETQYF	TGTGCCAGCAGCCTGGGACTAGGAGAGACCCAGTACTTC
.	TRBV7-6	TRBD1	TRBJ1-2	CASSPEGQGIFNYGYTF	TGTGCCAGCAGCCCGGAGGGACAGGGGATTTTTAACTATGGCTACACCTTC
.	TRBV7-2	.	TRBJ1-2	CASSTRTTGLSSYGYTF	TGTGCCAGCAGCACCCGAACGACAGGCCTAAGCAGCTATGGCTACACCTTC
.	TRBV3-1/TRBV3-2	.	TRBJ2-3	CASSGEFGTDTQYF	TGTGCCAGCTCGGGAGAGTTTGGCACAGATACGCAGTATTTT
.	TRBV30	.	TRBJ2-7	CAWSVRRDYEQYF	TGTGCCTGGAGTGTGCGGAGGGACTACGAGCAGTACTTC
once	TRBV7-6	TRBD1	TRBJ2-2	CASSSRQGVTGELFF	TGTGCCAGCAGCTCTAGACAGGGGGTCACCGGGGAGCTGTTTTTT
.	TRBV18	TRBD1	TRBJ2-7	CASSPPSQGAMNEQYF	TGTGCCAGCTCACCACCTTCCCAGGGGGCAATGAACGAGCAGTACTTC
.	TRBV18	.	TRBJ1-4	CASSPDRLNEKLFF	TGTGCCAGCTCACCTGACAGACTGAATGAAAAACTGTTTTTT
.	TRBV20-1	.	TRBJ2-3	CSASGWALITDTQYF	TGCAGTGCTAGTGGGTGGGCCCTAATCACAGATACGCAGTATTTT
few	TRBV6-5	TRBD1	TRBJ1-6	CASRIQGPSNSPLHF	TGTGCCAGCAGGATACAGGGGCCCTCTAATTCACCCCTCCACTTT
.	TRBV28	TRBD1	TRBJ1-3	CASSTRGRGNTIYF	TGTGCCAGCAGTACCAGGGGGCGCGGAAACACCATATATTTT